A single sample gave rise to the 2 T cell receptor beta chains below, sequenced in a study of blood T cell repertoires in COVID-19. Only in-frame clones appear in the TCRdb table, and some are missing; sequencing was by immunoSEQ multiplex PCR. The table includes about 87,000 clones, approximately 82% detected once. The sequencing sample was made of peripheral blood. Receptors were obtained from a woman in her 70s with acute or convalescent COVID-19.

The V gene is TRBV5-6, the J gene TRBJ2-2; D perhaps matches TRBD2 (5 bases). Germline assignment: CDR1 SGHDT and CDR2 YYEEEE. The CDR3 covers 15 residues. Trimming took off 1 base at V and 6 bases at J, with 13 bases between the two ends. As DNA, the CDR3 is TGTGCCAGCAGCTTGCTAGGGAGAATTGCCGGGGAGCTGTTTTTT. It specifies CASSLLGRIAGELFF. The full variable domain, in which reference TRBV5-6 and TRBJ2-2 provide the parts outside the CDR3, is DAGVTQSPTHLIKTRGQQVTLRCSPKSGHDTVSWYQQALGQGPQFIFQYYEEEERQRGNFPDRFSGHQFPNYSSELNVNALLLGDSALYLCASSLLGRIAGELFFGEGSRLTVL.

The CDR3 DNA reads TGTGCCACCAGCAGAGGAAGGACAGGGAGCACAGATACGCAGTATTTT. Encoded protein: CATSRGRTGSTDTQYF. The V call is TRBV15, the J call TRBJ2-3, with 8 positions matching TRBD1. Germline CDR1 and CDR2: LNHNV and YYDKDF (reference sequence). J lost 0 bases, V lost 1 base, and 3 bases had no gene match. This CDR3 region has 16 residues.